This T cell receptor beta chain comes out of a study of high-grade serous ovarian cancer treatment subgroups. Tumor samples were obtained before definitive surgery or chemotherapy. Per germline, CDR1 SGHVS and CDR2 FQNEAQ. This CDR3 contains 13 residues. Trimming left V 5 bases short and J 6 bases short, with 13 bases between. Repertoires were generated with immunoSEQ multiplex PCR, while TCRdb's copy carries only in-frame clones and drops some. The sample lists 4,300 or so clones, more than 65% occurring once. Input material: tumor tissue. The source is a human donor with high-grade serous ovarian cancer. J is TRBJ1-1 and V is TRBV7-8, with TRBD1 as a possible D gene (5 bases). The CDR3 sequence is CASSLPGTSEAFF. The CDR3 nucleotides read TGTGCCAGCAGCCTTCCGGGGACCTCTGAAGCTTTCTTT.